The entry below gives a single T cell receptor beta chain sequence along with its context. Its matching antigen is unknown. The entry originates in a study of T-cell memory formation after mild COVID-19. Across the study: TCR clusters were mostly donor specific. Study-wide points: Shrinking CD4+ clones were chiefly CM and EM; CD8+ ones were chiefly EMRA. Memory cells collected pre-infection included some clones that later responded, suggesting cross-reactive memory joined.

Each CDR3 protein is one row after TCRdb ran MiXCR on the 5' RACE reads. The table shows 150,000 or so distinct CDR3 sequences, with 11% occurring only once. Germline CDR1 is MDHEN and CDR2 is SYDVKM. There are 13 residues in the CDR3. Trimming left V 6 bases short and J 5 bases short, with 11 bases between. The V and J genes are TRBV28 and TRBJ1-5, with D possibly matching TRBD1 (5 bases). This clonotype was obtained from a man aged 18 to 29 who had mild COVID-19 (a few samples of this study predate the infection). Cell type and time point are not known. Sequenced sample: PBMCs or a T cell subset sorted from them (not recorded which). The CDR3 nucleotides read TGTGCCAGCAGCCGGTCGGGGGATCAGCCCCAGCATTTT. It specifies CASSRSGDQPQHF.